This T cell receptor beta chain comes out of a study of shared T cell receptors in the human thymus. The protocol was immunoSEQ multiplex PCR, while the TCRdb copy is restricted to in-frame clones and leaves out a portion. The table lists some 640,000 clones, more than 75% of them singletons. V lost 6 bases to trimming and J lost 5 bases; unmatched junction nucleotides: 5. Germline CDR1 SGHRS, CDR2 YFSETQ. This CDR3 contains 14 residues. The sample was also linked to a second study, of human thymus T cells. That report notes: Corrective cardiac surgery supplied the resected thymus tissue.

The TCR was taken from a boy under three years old with a congenital heart defect. Specimen: thymocytes. The rearrangement uses TRBV5-1 and TRBJ1-4; 9 bases map to TRBD1. The DNA of the CDR3 is TGCGCCAGCATGTCGGGGACAGGGAATGAAAAACTGTTTTTT. Its protein is CASMSGTGNEKLFF.